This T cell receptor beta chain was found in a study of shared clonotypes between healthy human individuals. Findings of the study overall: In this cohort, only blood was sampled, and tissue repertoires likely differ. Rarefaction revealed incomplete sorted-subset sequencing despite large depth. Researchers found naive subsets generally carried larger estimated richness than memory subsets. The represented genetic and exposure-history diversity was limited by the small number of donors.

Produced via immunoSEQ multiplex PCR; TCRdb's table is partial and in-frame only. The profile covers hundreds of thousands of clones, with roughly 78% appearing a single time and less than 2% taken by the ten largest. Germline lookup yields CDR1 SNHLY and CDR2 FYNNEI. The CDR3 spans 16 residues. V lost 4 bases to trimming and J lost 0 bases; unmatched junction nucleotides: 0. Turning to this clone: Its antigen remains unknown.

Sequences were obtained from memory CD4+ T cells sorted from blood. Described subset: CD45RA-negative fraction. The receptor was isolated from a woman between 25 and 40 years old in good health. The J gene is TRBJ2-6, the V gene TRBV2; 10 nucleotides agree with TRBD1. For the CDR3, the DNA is TGTGCCAGCAGTGGGACAGGGGGCTCTGGGGCCAACGTCCTGACTTTC. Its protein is CASSGTGGSGANVLTF.